This T cell receptor beta chain was documented in a study of CD8+CD57+ T cells in acquired aplastic anemia. Study as a whole: Mean DNA quantity obtained from sorted CD4+ and CD8+ cells was about 3 ug. Healthy CD8+ samples averaged about 11 million reads.

With respect to this clonotype: What it recognizes is unknown.

The study's findings and limits: Overlap between patients and controls comprised twenty-nine CD8+ CDR3 sequences. Statistical testing detected no significant gap in CD8+ Simpson's diversity between patients and controls.

The template used for profiling TCR beta VDJ and CDR3 was genomic DNA. Via MiXCR, TCRdb re-called the reads, giving one row per CDR3 protein. The sample shows 60,000 to 75,000 distinct CDR3 sequences, about 54% of them seen only once. Per the germline V gene, CDR1 is SEHNR and CDR2 is FQNEAQ (reference sequence). CDR3 size: 13 residues. V was trimmed by 6 bases and J by 4 bases, leaving 12 bases between them. The genes are TRBV7-9 and TRBJ1-2; D might be TRBD1 (5 bases). Sequences were obtained from sorted CD4+, CD8+, or CD8+CD57+ T cells (not recorded which) from PBMCs. This clonotype originated in a human donor in good health, serving as a control. The CDR3 here is CASSGDRSYGYTF. The CDR3 DNA reads as TGTGCCAGCAGTGGTGACAGATCCTATGGCTACACCTTC.